Below, 30 T cell receptor beta chains from the same sample are listed, as sequenced in a study of liver allograft versus peripheral blood T cells. Study information: A comparison was made between T cell receptor repertoires in transplanted livers and those in recipients' peripheral blood.

TCRdb reanalysed the reads using MiXCR and keeps one entry per CDR3 protein. This sample has about 5,200 distinct CDR3 sequences, with about a sixth found just once. Receptors were obtained from a human patient who had a liver transplant. Some T cells may be provided by the graft donor.

The table lists this clonotype with a few counts. This chain links TRBV15 with TRBJ1-2, with a possible D match to TRBD1 (6 bases). The CDR3 length is 15 residues. The germline V gene encodes CDR1 LNHNV and CDR2 YYDKDF (reference sequence). Trimming pared 3 bases from V and 4 bases from J, leaving 15 bases between. The CDR3 here is CATSRGTGTSYGYTF. Written as DNA, the CDR3 is TGTGCCACCAGCAGGGGCACCGGGACAAGCTATGGCTACACCTTC. Together with reference TRBV15 and TRBJ1-2, the CDR3 gives the full variable domain: DAMVIQNPRYQVTQFGKPVTLSCSQTLNHNVMYWYQQKSSQAPKLLFHYYDKDFNNEADTPDNFQSRRPNTSFCFLDIRSPGLGDTAMYLCATSRGTGTSYGYTFGSGTRLTVV.

Sample share makes this clonotype medium-sized. The chain employs TRBV19 and TRBJ2-7, with a weak D call TRBD1 (6 bases). The CDR3 runs 15 residues. Germline assignment: CDR1 LNHDA and CDR2 SQIVND (reference sequence). The V gene lost 5 bases and the J gene lost 2 bases, with 16 bases spanning the gap. The CDR3 DNA is TGTGCCAGTAGTCAAGACAGAGGGGGAACCTACGAGCAGTACTTC. Translated: CASSQDRGGTYEQYF.

This clonotype was seen a few times. This chain connects TRBV5-6 to TRBJ2-7; 9 bases map to TRBD1. Germline V gene lookup returns CDR1 SGHDT and CDR2 YYEEEE. The CDR3 totals 15 residues. J was trimmed by 2 bases and V by 3 bases; bases with no gene match: 6. In nucleotides, the CDR3 is TGTGCCAGCAGCTGGCCGGGACAGGGCCCCTACGAGCAGTACTTC. Translated: CASSWPGQGPYEQYF.

This clonotype was detected once. The chain carries TRBV5-5 and TRBJ2-7; D is perhaps TRBD1 or TRBD2 (5 bases each). Trimming stripped 7 bases from V and 0 bases from J, with 14 bases between. From germline, CDR1 is SGHKS and CDR2 YYEKEE (reference sequence). The CDR3 contains 14 residues. DNA for the CDR3: TGTGCCAGCCTGGGGACGGAATACTCCTACGAGCAGTACTTC. Its translation is CASLGTEYSYEQYF.

This clonotype has ten or more counts. V usage is TRBV7-3 and J usage is TRBJ1-2, with 7 nucleotides matching TRBD1. The V gene's germline CDR1 is SGHTA and CDR2 FQGTGA. The CDR3 spans 16 residues. The J segment lost 5 bases and the V segment lost 5 bases, leaving 14 bases of the junction unmatched. The CDR3 sequence: CASSPTPRDRKYGYTF. The CDR3 bases are TGTGCCAGCAGCCCAACCCCCCGGGACAGAAAATATGGCTACACCTTC.

The chain carries TRBV27 and TRBJ2-1; tentatively, D is TRBD2 (5 bases). This CDR3 contains 13 residues. Deletions cut 2 bases from V and 4 bases from J, with 6 bases between. Germline CDR1 is MNHEY and CDR2 is SMNVEV (reference sequence). The CDR3 DNA follows: TGTGCCAGCAGTTTAAGACTATACAATGAGCAGTTCTTC. It specifies CASSLRLYNEQFF.

This clonotype was detected ten times or more. In nucleotides, the CDR3 is TGTGCCAGCAGTGGACTGAGCACAGATACGCAGTATTTT. Translating gives CASSGLSTDTQYF. The chain carries TRBV6-5 and TRBJ2-3; TRBD2 is a possible D gene (5 bases). Trimming pared 5 bases from V and 0 bases from J, leaving 6 bases between. The CDR3 consists of 13 residues. The germline CDR1 and CDR2 sequences are MNHEY and SVGAGI.

The J gene is TRBJ2-7, the V gene TRBV30; D remains unclear. The germline V gene has CDR1 GTSNPN and CDR2 SVGIG (reference sequence). V was cut by 0 bases and J by 2 bases, with 8 bases left in between. The CDR3 is 13 amino acids. CDR3 sequence (DNA): TGTGCCTGGAGTGTATACGGGCCCTACGAGCAGTACTTC. Translating gives CAWSVYGPYEQYF.

The gene calls are TRBV27 and TRBJ2-1; TRBD1 might be the D (6 bases). This CDR3 spans 14 amino acids. V lost 9 bases to trimming and J lost 8 bases, with 20 bases between them. Germline V lookup: CDR1 MNHEY, CDR2 SMNVEV (reference sequence). Here the CDR3 reads CASNRQDSPHEQFF. The CDR3 DNA is TGTGCCAGTAACCGACAGGACTCCCCACATGAGCAGTTCTTC.

The chain joins TRBV9 to TRBJ1-1, with 10 bases aligning to TRBD1. CDR3 size: 13 residues. With 3 bases clipped from V and 5 bases from J, the junction kept 1 base outside the gene matches. The germline CDR1 and CDR2 sequences are SGDLS and YYNGEE. CDR3 DNA: TGTGCCAGCAGCGGGGGACAGGGGACTGAAGCTTTCTTT. Amino acids: CASSGGQGTEAFF.

This clonotype was seen a single time. A single base separates this from a much larger clone, so it may be a read error. The J gene is TRBJ1-2, the V gene TRBV6-6; 7 bases align to TRBD1. Germline V gene data show CDR1 as MNHNY and CDR2 as SVGAGI (reference sequence). This CDR3 is 13 amino acids long. The CDR3 nucleotides are TGTGCCAGCAGCTACGGGACAGACTATGGCCACACCTTC. This sequence encodes CASSYGTDYGHTF.

V is TRBV5-4 and J is TRBJ1-1; D unclear. The CDR3 contains 13 residues. CDR1 is SGHNT, CDR2 YYREEE, per germline (reference sequence). Between the trimmed V and J ends, which lost 7 bases and 7 bases, there was a span of 17 bases. The DNA of the CDR3 is TGTGCCAGCTGCCTCTTCTCCGCCTTTGAAGCTTTCTTT. It codes for CASCLFSAFEAFF. Drawing the rest from reference TRBV5-4 and TRBJ1-1, the complete variable domain is ETGVTQSPTHLIKTRGQQVTLRCSSQSGHNTVSWYQQALGQGPQFIFQYYREEENGRGNFPPRFSGLQFPNYSSELNVNALELDDSALYLCASCLFSAFEAFFGQGTRLTVV.

The rearrangement joins TRBV28 to TRBJ2-7; D is perhaps TRBD2 (5 bases). This CDR3 is 15 amino acids long. Trimming pared 7 bases from V and 4 bases from J, leaving 20 bases between. Per germline, CDR1 MDHEN and CDR2 SYDVKM. CDR3 loop: CASTQPRTQGYEQYF. The CDR3, as DNA: TGTGCCAGCACCCAGCCGAGGACTCAAGGATACGAGCAGTACTTC.

About this clonotype: The junction shows a germline mismatch at one end, possibly a read error. The V and J genes are TRBV6-1 and TRBJ1-1; perhaps TRBD1 as D (5 bases). Germline V gene data show CDR1 as MNHNS and CDR2 as SASEGT. CDR3 length equals 15 residues. CDR3 bases: TGTGCCAGCAGTGATAGCGTAGGTTGGGGCACTGTAGCTTTCTTT. It specifies CASSDSVGWGTVAFF.

In its sample, this clonotype ranks as medium-sized. V gene TRBV10-3 combines with J gene TRBJ2-3, with D perhaps given as TRBD1 or TRBD2 (5 bases each). The CDR3 runs to 19 residues. The germline CDR1 and CDR2 sequences are ENHRY and SYGVKD. Trimming took off 0 bases at V and 5 bases at J, with 24 bases between the two ends. The CDR3 loop reads CAISESSLEIGTPGDTQYF. In DNA, the CDR3 is TGTGCCATCAGTGAGTCGTCATTGGAGATCGGGACCCCCGGAGATACGCAGTATTTT.

This clonotype is medium-sized (0.01 to 0.1%) within its sample. The CDR3 sequence is CSVTTTGREEQYF. CDR3 nucleotide sequence: TGCAGCGTCACCACGACAGGGAGGGAAGAGCAGTACTTC. The genes are TRBV29-1 and TRBJ2-7; tentatively, D is TRBD1 or TRBD2 (7 bases each). Germline V gene lookup returns CDR1 SQVTM and CDR2 ANQGSEA. The CDR3 runs to 13 residues. Trimming removed 6 bases from V and 7 bases from J, with 19 bases in between.

This clonotype has a count of ten or more. The rearrangement links TRBV28 to TRBJ2-7; D may correspond to TRBD1 or TRBD2 (5 bases each). The CDR3 spans 14 residues. Trimming removed 0 bases from V and 0 bases from J, with 6 bases in between. Germline V gene data show CDR1 as MDHEN and CDR2 as SYDVKM. The CDR3 DNA reads TGTGCCAGCAGTTTATGGGGGGTCTCCTACGAGCAGTACTTC. It specifies CASSLWGVSYEQYF.

This clonotype appeared a few times. The chain is built from TRBV5-6 and TRBJ2-7; 8 bases are a match to TRBD1. V trimming: 3 bases; J trimming: 5 bases; junction bases outside the gene matches: 4. The germline V gene has CDR1 SGHDT and CDR2 YYEEEE. The CDR3 contains 13 residues. This chain's CDR3 is CASSSTGDNEQYF. For the CDR3, the DNA is TGTGCCAGCAGCTCGACAGGGGACAACGAGCAGTACTTC. Together with reference TRBV5-6 and TRBJ2-7, the CDR3 gives the full variable domain: DAGVTQSPTHLIKTRGQQVTLRCSPKSGHDTVSWYQQALGQGPQFIFQYYEEEERQRGNFPDRFSGHQFPNYSSELNVNALLLGDSALYLCASSSTGDNEQYFGPGTRLTVT.

Turning to this clonotype: A clone one base away is much larger, so this may be a read error. This chain uses TRBV24-1 with TRBJ2-3; D gene unclear. The V end was cut by 6 bases, the J end by 4 bases, with 13 bases between. This CDR3 region has 14 residues. Germline CDR1 and CDR2: KGHDR and SFDVKD. CDR3 nucleotides: TGTGCCACCAGTTTGGGCCCAGGCGCAGATACGCAGTATTTT. Protein: CATSLGPGADTQYF.

This clonotype was seen a few times. V and J are TRBV6-1 and TRBJ2-7; D may be TRBD2 (6 bases). Trimming took off 5 bases at V and 0 bases at J, with 17 bases between the two ends. Germline V CDR1 and CDR2: MNHNS, SASEGT. This CDR3 has 16 amino acids. CDR3 region: CASSSSPGTPSYEQYF. In nucleotides, the CDR3 is TGTGCCAGCAGTTCTTCCCCAGGGACTCCCTCCTACGAGCAGTACTTC.

At least ten counts were recorded for this clonotype. The rearrangement uses TRBV27 and TRBJ2-7; D uncertain. V was pared by 9 bases and J by 1 base, with 13 bases between. Germline V gene sequence: CDR1 MNHEY, CDR2 SMNVEV (reference sequence). CDR3 length: 13 amino acids. The CDR3 nucleotides are TGTGCCAGTGCCTATGAGCAGTCCTACGAGCAGTACTTC. As protein: CASAYEQSYEQYF.

This rearrangement joins TRBV9 to TRBJ2-7; possible D gene TRBD2, 6 bases. The CDR3 is 15 residues long. Germline CDR1 is SGDLS and CDR2 is YYNGEE. V was shortened by 4 bases and J by 2 bases, with 16 bases between the two germline ends. CDR3 amino acids: CASSPDGGGTYEQYF. The CDR3 coding sequence is TGTGCCAGCAGCCCAGACGGGGGAGGCACCTACGAGCAGTACTTC. The variable domain in full, with the rest retrieved from reference TRBV9 and TRBJ2-7, is DSGVTQTPKHLITATGQRVTLRCSPRSGDLSVYWYQQSLDQGLQFLIQYYNGEERAKGNILERFSAQQFPDLHSELNLSSLELGDSALYFCASSPDGGGTYEQYFGPGTRLTVT.

This clonotype occurred many times. V is TRBV19 and J is TRBJ1-3; D unclear. CDR1 is LNHDA, CDR2 SQIVND, per germline (reference sequence). This CDR3 contains 11 residues. V dropped 7 bases and J dropped 2 bases, with 3 bases sitting between them. In nucleotides, the CDR3 is TGTGCCAGTAACCCTGGAAACACCATATATTTT. It codes for CASNPGNTIYF.

The V gene is TRBV20-1, the J gene TRBJ2-3; 13 bases align to TRBD2. CDR1 DFQATT and CDR2 SNEGSKA come from the germline V gene (reference sequence). J was trimmed by 1 base and V by 4 bases; bases with no gene match: 11. This CDR3 comprises 18 residues. The CDR3 region has the DNA TGCAGTGCTAAGACTAGCGGGGGGTTCGTTTGGGGCACAGATACGCAGTATTTT. Its translation: CSAKTSGGFVWGTDTQYF.

Notes on this clonotype: This may stem from a read error, because a much larger clone lies one nucleotide away. CDR3 in amino acids: CASSIAAGTYEQYF. The CDR3 DNA sequence: TGTGCCAGTAGTATCGCAGCGGGTACCTACGAGCAGTACTTC. V is TRBV19 and J is TRBJ2-7; possible D gene TRBD2, 6 bases. The CDR3 sequence is 14 residues long. The ends were cut back, 3 bases at V and 2 bases at J, with 11 bases in the middle. Germline-derived CDR1 and CDR2 are LNHDA and SQIVND (reference sequence).

A note on this clonotype: The junction and the germline gene differ at one end; a read error may be behind it. The V gene is TRBV14, the J gene TRBJ1-2; 7 nucleotides line up with TRBD1. The CDR3 spans 14 residues. Germline CDR1 SGHDN, CDR2 FVKESK. CDR3 sequence (DNA): TGTGCCAGCAGCCCAAGGGGGCACAACTATGTCTACACCTTC. Amino acids: CASSPRGHNYVYTF.

By its share, this clonotype is medium-sized. The V gene is TRBV29-1, the J gene TRBJ1-3; D gene uncertain. This CDR3 is 14 amino acids long. Germline values: CDR1 SQVTM, CDR2 ANQGSEA. V was trimmed by 3 bases and J by 0 bases, leaving 9 bases between them. The CDR3 bases are TGCAGCGTTGATTACGGCTACTCTGGAAACACCATATATTTT. Translation: CSVDYGYSGNTIYF.

On this clonotype itself: Because the CDR3 is missing its conserved closing phenylalanine or tryptophan, this is likely a read error. This rearrangement joins TRBV28 to TRBJ2-7; D might be TRBD2 (6 bases). CDR3 size: 16 residues. Per germline, CDR1 MDHEN and CDR2 SYDVKM. The V end was cut by 5 bases, the J end by 6 bases, with 23 bases between. The DNA for the CDR3 is TGTGCCAGCAGTCCCCCTCCCTGGGCGGGGCCCCTCGAGCAGTACTTA. Translating it yields CASSPPPWAGPLEQYL.

In this sample, this clonotype is medium-sized. The CDR3 bases are TGTGCCAGCACTGACAGGAGCACCGGGGAGCTGTTTTTT. Protein product: CASTDRSTGELFF. The chain employs TRBV19 and TRBJ2-2; a possible D gene is TRBD1 (6 bases). Per the germline V gene, CDR1 is LNHDA and CDR2 is SQIVND (reference sequence). The V end was cut by 9 bases, the J end by 4 bases, with 12 bases between. The CDR3 loop spans 13 amino acids.

By sample fraction, this clonotype is medium-sized. V gene TRBV27 combines with J gene TRBJ2-3, with a tentative D call TRBD2 (6 bases). The CDR3 sequence is 15 residues long. Germline V gene lookup returns CDR1 MNHEY and CDR2 SMNVEV (reference sequence). Trimming stripped 2 bases from V and 1 base from J, with 10 bases between. CDR3 residues: CASSLEGGRTDTQYF. In DNA form, the CDR3 reads TGTGCCAGCAGTTTAGAGGGAGGCCGCACAGATACGCAGTATTTT.